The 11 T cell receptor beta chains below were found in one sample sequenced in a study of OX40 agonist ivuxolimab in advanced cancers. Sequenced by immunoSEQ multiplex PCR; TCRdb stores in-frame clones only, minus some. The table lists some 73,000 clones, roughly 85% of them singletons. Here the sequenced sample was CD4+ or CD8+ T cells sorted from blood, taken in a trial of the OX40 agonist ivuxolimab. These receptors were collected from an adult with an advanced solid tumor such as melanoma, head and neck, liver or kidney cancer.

The CDR3 nucleotides read TGTGCCAGCAGAGACAGGAGCAATGAAAAACTGTTTTTT. Amino acid sequence: CASRDRSNEKLFF. The rearrangement joins TRBV13 to TRBJ1-4; D is possibly TRBD1 (6 bases). With 6 bases removed from V and 5 bases from J, the gap between germline ends came to 10 bases. This CDR3 spans 13 amino acids. Germline CDR1 and CDR2: PRHDT and FYEKMQ (reference sequence).

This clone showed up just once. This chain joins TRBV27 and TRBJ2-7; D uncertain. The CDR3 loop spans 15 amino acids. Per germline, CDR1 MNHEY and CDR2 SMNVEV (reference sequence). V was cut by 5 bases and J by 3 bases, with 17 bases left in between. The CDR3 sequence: CASSLRAIISYEQYF. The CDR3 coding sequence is TGTGCCAGCAGTCTACGGGCGATAATAAGCTACGAGCAGTACTTC.

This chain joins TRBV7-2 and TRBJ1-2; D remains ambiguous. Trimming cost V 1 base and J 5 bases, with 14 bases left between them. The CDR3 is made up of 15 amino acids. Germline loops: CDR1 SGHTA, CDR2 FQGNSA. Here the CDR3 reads CASSLVEDRRYGYTF. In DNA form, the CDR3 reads TGTGCCAGCAGCTTAGTGGAGGATAGAAGATATGGCTACACCTTC. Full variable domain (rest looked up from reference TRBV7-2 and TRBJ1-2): GAGVSQSPSNKVTEKGKDVELRCDPISGHTALYWYRQSLGQGLEFLIYFQGNSAPDKSGLPSDRFSAERTGGSVSTLTIQRTQQEDSAVYLCASSLVEDRRYGYTFGSGTRLTVV.

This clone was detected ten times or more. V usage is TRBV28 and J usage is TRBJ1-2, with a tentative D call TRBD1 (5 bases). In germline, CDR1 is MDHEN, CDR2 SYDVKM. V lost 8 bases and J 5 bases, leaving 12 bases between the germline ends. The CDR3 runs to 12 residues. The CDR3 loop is CASGDRLYGYTF. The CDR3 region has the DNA TGTGCCAGCGGGGACCGGCTGTATGGCTACACCTTC.

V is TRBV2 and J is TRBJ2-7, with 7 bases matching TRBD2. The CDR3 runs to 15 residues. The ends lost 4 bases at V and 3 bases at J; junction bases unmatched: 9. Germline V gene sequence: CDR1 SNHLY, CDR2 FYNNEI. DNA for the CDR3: TGTGCCAGCAGTGTGAGGCCAAGCGGGGACTACGAGCAGTACTTC. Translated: CASSVRPSGDYEQYF.

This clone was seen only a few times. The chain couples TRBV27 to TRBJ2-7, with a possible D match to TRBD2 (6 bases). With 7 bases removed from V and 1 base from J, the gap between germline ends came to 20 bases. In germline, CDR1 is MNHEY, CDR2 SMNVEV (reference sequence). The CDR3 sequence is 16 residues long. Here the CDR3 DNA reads TGTGCCAGCACCGATGGGCGCGACGGGAGATCCTACGAGCAGTACTTC. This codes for CASTDGRDGRSYEQYF.

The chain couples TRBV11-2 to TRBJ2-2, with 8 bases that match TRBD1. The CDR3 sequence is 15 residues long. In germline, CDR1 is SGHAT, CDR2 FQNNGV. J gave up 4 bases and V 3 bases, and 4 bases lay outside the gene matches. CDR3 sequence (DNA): TGTGCCAGCAGCTTTCAGGGGGCGGGCACCGGGGAGCTGTTTTTT. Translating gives CASSFQGAGTGELFF.

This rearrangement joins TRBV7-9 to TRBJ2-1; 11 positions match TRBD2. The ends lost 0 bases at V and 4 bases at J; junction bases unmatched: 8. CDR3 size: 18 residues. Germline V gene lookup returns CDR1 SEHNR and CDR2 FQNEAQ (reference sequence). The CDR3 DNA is TGTGCCAGCAGCTTAGCGTTAGGGACTAGCGGAACTTACAATGAGCAGTTCTTC. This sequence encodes CASSLALGTSGTYNEQFF.

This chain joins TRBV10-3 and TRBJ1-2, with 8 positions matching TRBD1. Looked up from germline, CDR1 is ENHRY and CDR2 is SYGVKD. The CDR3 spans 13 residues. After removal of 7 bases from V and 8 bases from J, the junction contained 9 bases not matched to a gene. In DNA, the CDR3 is TGTGCCATCACCCGTACAGGGGGACAGGGCTACACCTTC. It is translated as CAITRTGGQGYTF.

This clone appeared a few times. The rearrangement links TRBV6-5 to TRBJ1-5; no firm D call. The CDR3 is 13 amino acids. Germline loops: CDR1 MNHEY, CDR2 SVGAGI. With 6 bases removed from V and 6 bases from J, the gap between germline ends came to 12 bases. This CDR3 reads CASREQQSQPQHF. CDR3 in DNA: TGTGCCAGCAGAGAACAACAGAGTCAGCCCCAGCATTTT.

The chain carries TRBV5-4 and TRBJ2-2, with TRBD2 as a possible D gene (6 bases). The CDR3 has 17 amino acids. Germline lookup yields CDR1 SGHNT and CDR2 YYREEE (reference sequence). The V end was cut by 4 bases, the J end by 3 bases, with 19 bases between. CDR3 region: CASSQEFLGTHTGELFF. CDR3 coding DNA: TGTGCCAGCAGCCAGGAGTTCCTAGGGACTCACACCGGGGAGCTGTTTTTT.